The 3 T cell receptor beta chains listed next were all sequenced from one sample in a study of T cells in Graves' hyperthyroidism and ophthalmopathy. TCR beta CDR3 regions were amplified from RNA transcripts. Initially, a first-round RT-PCR of the TCR CDR3 employed the HTBI primer set. One entry per CDR3 protein, called by TCRdb with MiXCR from the multiplex PCR reads. The profile covers about 270,000 distinct CDR3 sequences, with 20% to 25% appearing a single time and 50% to 75% taken by the ten largest. The sequencing sample was made of blood. The receptors originated from a man aged 25-40 years with Graves' ophthalmopathy.

This clonotype was picked up many times. This rearrangement joins TRBV18 to TRBJ1-4; 12 positions match TRBD1. Germline trimming cut 4 bases from V and 7 bases from J; bases unmatched to any gene: 4. The CDR3 has 15 amino acids. Germline V CDR1 and CDR2: KGHSH, LQKENI. CDR3 sequence (DNA): TGTGCCAGCTCACTCGGGACAGGGGGCCTTGAAAAACTGTTTTTT. Encoded protein: CASSLGTGGLEKLFF.

This clonotype was recorded at least ten times. The rearrangement links TRBV7-3 to TRBJ2-3, with a tentative D call TRBD2 (5 bases). The germline CDR1 and CDR2 sequences are SGHTA and FQGTGA. There are 12 residues in the CDR3. Between the trimmed V and J ends, which lost 11 bases and 4 bases, there was a span of 13 bases. The CDR3 DNA sequence: TGTGCCGGAGGTACGAGAGCAGATACGCAGTATTTT. It is translated as CAGGTRADTQYF.

This clonotype was seen repeatedly, ten times or more. This rearrangement joins TRBV30 to TRBJ2-2; no reliable D call. The CDR3 consists of 11 residues. Germline CDR1 GTSNPN, CDR2 SVGIG (reference sequence). V lost 3 bases and J lost 5, with 4 bases in between. The CDR3 nucleotides read TGTGCCTGGAGGAGGACCGGGGAGCTGTTTTTT. Its protein product is CAWRRTGELFF.